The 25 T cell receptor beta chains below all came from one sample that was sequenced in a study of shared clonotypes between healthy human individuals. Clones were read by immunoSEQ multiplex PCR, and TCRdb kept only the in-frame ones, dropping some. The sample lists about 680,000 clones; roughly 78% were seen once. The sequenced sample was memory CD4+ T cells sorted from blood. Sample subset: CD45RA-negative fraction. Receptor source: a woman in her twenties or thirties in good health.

CDR3 protein: CASRNVGFSYEQYF. In DNA form, the CDR3 reads TGTGCCAGCCGGAATGTGGGGTTCTCCTACGAGCAGTACTTC. The V and J genes are TRBV27 and TRBJ2-7; D uncertain. With 8 bases removed from V and 0 bases from J, the gap between germline ends came to 14 bases. Germline loops: CDR1 MNHEY, CDR2 SMNVEV (reference sequence). The CDR3 is 14 residues long.

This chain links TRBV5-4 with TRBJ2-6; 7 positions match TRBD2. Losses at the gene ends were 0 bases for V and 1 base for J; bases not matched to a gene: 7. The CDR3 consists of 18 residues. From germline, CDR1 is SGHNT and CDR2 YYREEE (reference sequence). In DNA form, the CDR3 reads TGTGCCAGCAGCTTGGAAACGGGAGGATGGTCTGGGGCCAACGTCCTGACTTTC. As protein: CASSLETGGWSGANVLTF.

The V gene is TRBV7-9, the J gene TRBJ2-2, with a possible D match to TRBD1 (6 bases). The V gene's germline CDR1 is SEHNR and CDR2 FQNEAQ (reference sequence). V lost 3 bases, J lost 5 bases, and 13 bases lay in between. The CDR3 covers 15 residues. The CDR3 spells CASSFNRAGTGELFF. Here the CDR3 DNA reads TGTGCCAGCAGCTTTAACAGGGCTGGAACCGGGGAGCTGTTTTTT.

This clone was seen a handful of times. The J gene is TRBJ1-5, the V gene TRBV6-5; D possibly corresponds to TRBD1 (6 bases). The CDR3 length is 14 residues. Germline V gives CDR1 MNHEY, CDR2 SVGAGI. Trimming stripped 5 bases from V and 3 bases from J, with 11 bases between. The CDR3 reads CASSIMGANQPQHF. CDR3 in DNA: TGTGCCAGCAGTATAATGGGGGCCAATCAGCCCCAGCATTTT.

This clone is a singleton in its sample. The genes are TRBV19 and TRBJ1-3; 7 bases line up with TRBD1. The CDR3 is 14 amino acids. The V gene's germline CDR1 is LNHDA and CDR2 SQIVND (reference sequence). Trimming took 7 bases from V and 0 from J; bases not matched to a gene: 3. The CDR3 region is CASNPGGSGNTIYF. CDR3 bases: TGTGCCAGTAATCCAGGGGGCTCTGGAAACACCATATATTTT.

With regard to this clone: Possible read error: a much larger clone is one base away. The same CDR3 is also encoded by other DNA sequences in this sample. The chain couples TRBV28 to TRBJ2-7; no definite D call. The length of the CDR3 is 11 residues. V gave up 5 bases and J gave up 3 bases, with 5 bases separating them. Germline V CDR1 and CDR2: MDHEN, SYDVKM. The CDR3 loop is CASSLLYEQYF. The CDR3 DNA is TGTGCCAGCAGTCTACTCTACGAGCAGTACTTC.

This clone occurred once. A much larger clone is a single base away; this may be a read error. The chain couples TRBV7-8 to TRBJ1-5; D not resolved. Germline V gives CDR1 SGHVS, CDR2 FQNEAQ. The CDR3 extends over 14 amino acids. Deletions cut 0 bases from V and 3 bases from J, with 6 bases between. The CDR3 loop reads CASSLAGVNQPQHF. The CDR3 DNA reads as TGTGCCAGCAGCTTAGCCGGGGTCAATCAGCCCCAGCATTTT. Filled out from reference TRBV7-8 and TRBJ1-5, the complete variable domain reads GAGVSQSPRYKVAKRGQDVALRCDPISGHVSLFWYQQALGQGPEFLTYFQNEAQLDKSGLPSDRFFAERPEGSVSTLKIQRTQQEDSAVYLCASSLAGVNQPQHFGDGTRLSIL.

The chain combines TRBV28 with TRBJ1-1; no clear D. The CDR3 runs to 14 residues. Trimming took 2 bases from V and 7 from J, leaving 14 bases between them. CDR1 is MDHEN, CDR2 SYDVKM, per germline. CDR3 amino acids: CASSLAQDSREAFF. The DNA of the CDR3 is TGTGCCAGCAGTTTAGCGCAGGATTCGCGTGAAGCTTTCTTT.

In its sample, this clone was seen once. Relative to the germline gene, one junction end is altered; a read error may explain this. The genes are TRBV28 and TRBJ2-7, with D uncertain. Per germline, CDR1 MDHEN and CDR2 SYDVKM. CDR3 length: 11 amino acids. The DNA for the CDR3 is TGTGCCAGCAGTTTTATAGGGAATACGGACTTC. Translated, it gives CASSFIGNTDF.

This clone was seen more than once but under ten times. CDR3: CAISEFGQVYF. CDR3 nucleotides: TGTGCCATCAGTGAGTTCGGACAGGTATATTTT. This chain connects TRBV10-3 to TRBJ1-3; 7 bases align to TRBD1. Germline V CDR1 and CDR2: ENHRY, SYGVKD. The CDR3 is made up of 11 amino acids. Losses at the gene ends were 1 base for V and 14 bases for J; bases not matched to a gene: 2.

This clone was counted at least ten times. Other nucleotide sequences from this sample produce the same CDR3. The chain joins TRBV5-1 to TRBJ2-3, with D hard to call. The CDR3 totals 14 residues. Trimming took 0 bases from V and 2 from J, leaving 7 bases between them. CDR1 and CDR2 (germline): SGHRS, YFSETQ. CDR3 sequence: CASSLDGFTDTQYF. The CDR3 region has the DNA TGCGCCAGCAGCTTGGACGGTTTCACAGATACGCAGTATTTT.

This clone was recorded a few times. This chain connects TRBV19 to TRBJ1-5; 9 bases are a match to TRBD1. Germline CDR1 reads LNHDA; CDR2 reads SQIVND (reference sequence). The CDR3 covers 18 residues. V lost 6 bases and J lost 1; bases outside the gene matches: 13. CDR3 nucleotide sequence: TGTGCCAGTAGAAACCCTCGGGACAGGGTAAGGAGCAATCAGCCCCAGCATTTT. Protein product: CASRNPRDRVRSNQPQHF.

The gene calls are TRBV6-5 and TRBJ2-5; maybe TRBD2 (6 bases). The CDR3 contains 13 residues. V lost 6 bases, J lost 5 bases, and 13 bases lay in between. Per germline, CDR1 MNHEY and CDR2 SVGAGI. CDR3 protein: CASSPGAVETQYF. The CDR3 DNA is TGTGCCAGCAGCCCGGGAGCTGTTGAGACCCAGTACTTC.

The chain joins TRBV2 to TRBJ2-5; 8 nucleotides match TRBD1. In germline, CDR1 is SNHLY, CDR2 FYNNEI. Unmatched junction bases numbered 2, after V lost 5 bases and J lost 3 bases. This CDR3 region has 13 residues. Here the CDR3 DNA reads TGTGCCAGCAGTATGACAGGGGAAGAGACCCAGTACTTC. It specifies CASSMTGEETQYF.

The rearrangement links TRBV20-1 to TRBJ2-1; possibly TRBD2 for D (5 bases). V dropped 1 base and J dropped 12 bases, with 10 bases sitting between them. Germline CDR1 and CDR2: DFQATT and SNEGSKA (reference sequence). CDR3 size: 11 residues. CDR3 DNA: TGCAGTGCTAGAGCGGTCGAGGGGCAGTTCTTC. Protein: CSARAVEGQFF.

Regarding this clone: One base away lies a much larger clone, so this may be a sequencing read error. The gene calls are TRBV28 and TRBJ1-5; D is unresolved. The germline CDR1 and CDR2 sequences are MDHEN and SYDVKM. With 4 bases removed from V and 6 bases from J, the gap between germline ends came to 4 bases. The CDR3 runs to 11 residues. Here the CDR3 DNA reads TGTGCCAGCAGTTCCAGTCAGCCCCAGCATTTT. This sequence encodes CASSSSQPQHF.

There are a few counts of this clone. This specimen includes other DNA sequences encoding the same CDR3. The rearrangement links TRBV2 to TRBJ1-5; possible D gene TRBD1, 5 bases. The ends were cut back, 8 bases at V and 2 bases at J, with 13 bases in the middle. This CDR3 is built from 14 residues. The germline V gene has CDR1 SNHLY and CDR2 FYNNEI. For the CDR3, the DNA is TGTGCCAGCTCCGGAAGGGGTGGCAATCAGCCCCAGCATTTT. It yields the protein CASSGRGGNQPQHF.

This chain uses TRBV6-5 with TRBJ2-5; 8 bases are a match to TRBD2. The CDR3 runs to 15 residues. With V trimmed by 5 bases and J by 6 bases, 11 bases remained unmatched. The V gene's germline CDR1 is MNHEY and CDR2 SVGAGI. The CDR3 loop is CASSPSGSGSKTQYF. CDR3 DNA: TGTGCCAGCAGTCCCTCGGGCAGCGGGAGTAAGACCCAGTACTTC.

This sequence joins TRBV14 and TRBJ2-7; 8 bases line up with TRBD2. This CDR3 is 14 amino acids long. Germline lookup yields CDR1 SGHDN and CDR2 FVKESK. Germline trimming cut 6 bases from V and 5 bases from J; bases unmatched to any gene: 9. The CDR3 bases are TGTGCCAGCAGAAATGGGACTAGGAGCCACGAGCAGTACTTC. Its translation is CASRNGTRSHEQYF.

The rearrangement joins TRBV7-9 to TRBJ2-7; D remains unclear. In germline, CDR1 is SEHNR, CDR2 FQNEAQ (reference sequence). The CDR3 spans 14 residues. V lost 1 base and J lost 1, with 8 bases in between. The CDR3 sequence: CASSLDSLSYEQYF. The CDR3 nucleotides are TGTGCCAGCAGCTTAGACAGTTTATCCTACGAGCAGTACTTC.

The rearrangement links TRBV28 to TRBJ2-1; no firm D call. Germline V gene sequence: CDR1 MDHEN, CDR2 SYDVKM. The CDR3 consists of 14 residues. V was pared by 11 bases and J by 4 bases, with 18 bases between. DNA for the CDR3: TGTGCCGCTTCGGCGGACCAGAGGTACAATGAGCAGTTCTTC. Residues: CAASADQRYNEQFF.

The CDR3 DNA is TGTGCCAGCAGTTACTACGGCGGACTTTACAATGAGCAGTTCTTC. Translating it yields CASSYYGGLYNEQFF. V gene TRBV6-6 combines with J gene TRBJ2-1, with D maybe TRBD2 (5 bases). The V and J ends lost 1 base and 4 bases respectively, with 11 bases between them. CDR1 and CDR2 from the germline V gene are MNHNY and SVGAGI (reference sequence). This CDR3 spans 15 amino acids.

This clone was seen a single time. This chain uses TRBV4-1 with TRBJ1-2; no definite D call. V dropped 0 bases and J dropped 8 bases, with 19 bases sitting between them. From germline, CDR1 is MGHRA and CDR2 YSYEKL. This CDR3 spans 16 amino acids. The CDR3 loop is CASSQDVGREMGGYTF. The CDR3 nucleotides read TGCGCCAGCAGCCAAGATGTTGGTAGGGAGATGGGCGGCTACACCTTC.

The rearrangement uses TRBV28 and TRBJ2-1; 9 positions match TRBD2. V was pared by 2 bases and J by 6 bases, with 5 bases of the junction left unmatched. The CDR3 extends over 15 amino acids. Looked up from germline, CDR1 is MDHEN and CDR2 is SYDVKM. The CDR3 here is CASSLAGGPVNEQFF. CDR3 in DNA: TGTGCCAGCAGTTTAGCGGGAGGGCCCGTCAATGAGCAGTTCTTC.

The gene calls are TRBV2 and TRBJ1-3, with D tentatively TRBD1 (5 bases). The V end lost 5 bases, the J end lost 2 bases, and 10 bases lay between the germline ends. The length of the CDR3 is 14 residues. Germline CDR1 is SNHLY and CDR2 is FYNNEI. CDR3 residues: CASSPTVTGNTIYF. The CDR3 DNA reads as TGTGCCAGCAGTCCGACAGTAACTGGAAACACCATATATTTT.